Below, one T cell receptor beta chain is given with its context. Antigen unknown. The data originate from a study of radiotherapy plus CTLA-4 blockade in lung cancer. The germline gives CDR1 PRHDT, CDR2 FYEKMQ (reference sequence). V gave up 5 bases and J gave up 0 bases, with 7 bases separating them. The CDR3 runs 14 residues. Data came from immunoSEQ multiplex PCR; TCRdb stores just in-frame clones and leaves some out. Here the sample spans over 100,000 clones, 85% to 90% being singletons. The study, taken as a whole, reports: Among blood TCR repertoires after radiotherapy plus ipilimumab, tumor-derived clones expanded. Strongest reported response predictors: early blood clone changes and post-radiation interferon-beta.

CTLA-4 blockade with ipilimumab, together with focal radiation, was given to patients with chemo-refractory metastatic non-small-cell lung cancer. This specimen consisted of peripheral blood, obtained from a patient treated with radiotherapy plus ipilimumab. The chain carries TRBV13 and TRBJ2-2; D is undetermined. This TCR was sampled from a human donor with non-small cell lung cancer that progressed on radiotherapy plus ipilimumab. This chain's CDR3 is CASSPRPNTGELFF. DNA of the CDR3: TGTGCCAGCAGCCCCCGCCCGAACACCGGGGAGCTGTTTTTT.